Each of the 3 T cell receptor beta chains below was sequenced from the same sample in a study of blood T cell repertoires in COVID-19. Measured with immunoSEQ multiplex PCR; TCRdb has only the in-frame clones, and not every one. The repertoire consists of about 130,000 clones, with 84% occurring once and the leading ten covering roughly 45%. The sequencing sample was made of peripheral blood. Receptors originate from a human donor in a cohort sampled during active COVID-19.

The chain is built from TRBV12-3 or TRBV12-4 and TRBJ2-3; 11 positions agree with TRBD2. J lost 7 bases, V lost 7 bases, and 4 bases had no gene match. There are 13 residues in the CDR3. CDR3 loop: CASNLAGGNTQYF. The CDR3 DNA reads as TGTGCCAGCAACCTAGCGGGAGGTAATACGCAGTATTTT.

The chain carries TRBV5-1 and TRBJ1-2, with TRBD1 as a possible D gene (5 bases). The CDR3 consists of 15 residues. V lost 3 bases and J 0 bases, leaving 12 bases between the germline ends. Germline V CDR1 and CDR2: SGHRS, YFSETQ. The CDR3 DNA reads TGCGCCAGCAGCTGGGGCGGCCGCCCTAACTATGGCTACACCTTC. This encodes CASSWGGRPNYGYTF.

This chain links TRBV19 with TRBJ2-1, with D possibly TRBD1 on 6 matching bases. Trimming took 5 bases from V and 0 from J, leaving 11 bases between them. The CDR3 extends over 15 amino acids. Germline V gives CDR1 LNHDA, CDR2 SQIVND (reference sequence). CDR3 sequence (DNA): TGTGCCAGTAGTCCCAGGGGTTACTCCTACAATGAGCAGTTCTTC. Translation: CASSPRGYSYNEQFF.